What follows describes a single T cell receptor (beta chain). Antigen: not known. The CDR3 is 13 residues long. V was trimmed by 4 bases and J by 0 bases, leaving 6 bases between them. The germline V gene has CDR1 SGHTA and CDR2 FQGNSA. These data belong to a study of OX40 agonist ivuxolimab in advanced cancers. Overall study context: Participants, 75% to 85% male, averaged about 59 years of age, ranging from roughly 23 to 90. Study conclusions and caveats: Some nonresponders additionally presented with little normalized T-cell clonal expansion. CD8+ T cells showed, on average, more clonal expansion than CD4+ cells.

Here immunoSEQ multiplex PCR was the method, and the copy in TCRdb shows in-frame clones only, minus some. The sample shows fewer than 100,000 clones, 86% of them seen only once. The rearrangement links TRBV7-2 to TRBJ1-1, with D perhaps matching TRBD1 (6 bases). The sequencing used CD4+ or CD8+ T cells sorted from blood, collected in a trial of the OX40 agonist ivuxolimab. The receptor was isolated from an adult with an advanced solid tumor such as melanoma, head and neck, liver or kidney cancer. The CDR3 reads CASSWTVNTEAFF. The CDR3 DNA is TGTGCCAGCAGCTGGACAGTGAACACTGAAGCTTTCTTT.